This is a list of T cell receptor beta chains from one sample in a study of blood T cells in healthy people across ages. TCRdb re-called the 5' RACE reads through MiXCR, storing one row per CDR3 protein. This table has some 1.4 million distinct CDR3 sequences, approximately 42% appearing once. The sequenced sample consisted of blood. The receptors shown here come from a young woman in good health. Each CDR3 is given with its conserved first and last residue. A D gene is named only where the DNA matches it firmly. Some rows mark clone size as missing; the rest say once, few, many or name a class of expanded clone.

CASSLVPDSSYEQFF TGTGCCAGCAGCTTAGTGCCGGACAGTTCCTACGAGCAGTTCTTC NA TRBV7-8 15 NA TRBJ2-1
CASSQGGRVDGYTF TGTGCCAGCAGCCAAGGGGGCAGGGTCGATGGCTACACCTTC NA TRBV3-1 14 NA TRBJ1-2
CSVGGDRNTDTQYF TGCAGCGTTGGTGGGGACAGGAACACAGATACGCAGTATTTT TRBD1 TRBV29-1 14 NA TRBJ2-3
CASSSRNGGGHEQFF TGTGCCAGCAGCTCTAGAAATGGAGGTGGTCATGAGCAGTTCTTC NA TRBV7-2 15 many TRBJ2-1
CASSDRQGSYNSPLHF TGTGCCAGCAGTGATAGGCAGGGATCCTATAATTCACCCCTCCACTTT NA TRBV2 16 NA TRBJ1-6
CASRLAVSSYNEQYF TGTGCCAGCCGTTTAGCGGTGAGCTCCTACAATGAGCAGTACTTC NA TRBV27 15 NA TRBJ2-7
CAWSTGRDTEAFF TGTGCCTGGAGTACCGGACGGGACACTGAAGCTTTCTTT NA TRBV30 13 NA TRBJ1-1
CSAERQGGGTEAFF TGCAGTGCCGAAAGACAGGGGGGGGGCACTGAAGCTTTCTTT TRBD1 TRBV20-1 14 NA TRBJ1-1
CSASSGLAGVYDQFF TGCAGTGCTAGTAGTGGACTAGCGGGAGTCTATGACCAGTTCTTC TRBD2 TRBV20-1 15 once TRBJ2-1
CSARDGSGGPKVFF TGCAGTGCTAGAGATGGTAGCGGGGGGCCGAAGGTGTTCTTC TRBD2 TRBV20-1 14 NA TRBJ2-1
CASSEGTESSYNEQYF TGTGCCAGCAGTGAAGGAACCGAGAGCTCCTACAATGAGCAGTACTTC NA TRBV2 16 NA TRBJ2-7